This TCR beta chain comes out of a study of blood T cell repertoires in COVID-19. Study-level background: T cells, B-cell-depleted T cells, or PBMCs supplied cDNA or gDNA.

The CDR3 has 15 amino acids. The V end lost 4 bases, the J end lost 4 bases, and 17 bases lay between the germline ends. The germline V gene encodes CDR1 SGHDT and CDR2 YYEEEE. Repertoires were generated with immunoSEQ multiplex PCR, while TCRdb's copy carries only in-frame clones and drops some. In the table there are 120,000 or so clones, 60% to 85% of which are singletons. The origin of this receptor is a man in his sixties or seventies with acute or convalescent COVID-19. The chain uses TRBV5-6 and TRBJ1-2; D perhaps matches TRBD1 (6 bases). The specimen was peripheral blood. The DNA of the CDR3 is TGTGCCAGCAGCCCGCTAGCTGGACAGTTCTATGGCTACACCTTC. This sequence encodes CASSPLAGQFYGYTF.